This TCR beta chain was recorded in a study of T cell responses to AZD1222 COVID-19 vaccine. Whole-study results and caveats: Dominant at 160-218 and 743-854, vaccine-associated CD4 TCRs also spanned spike. At baseline, just a handful of AZD1222 recipients tested seropositive. Repertoire sampling was restricted to post-peak T cell response timepoints.

A note on this clone: Antigen unknown.

Some clones are missing from TCRdb's copy, which holds only in-frame ones; the method was immunoSEQ multiplex PCR. This table holds over 130,000 clones, about 91% found once. The CDR3 has 14 amino acids. CDR1 and CDR2 from the germline V gene are SQVTM and ANQGSEA. V trimming: 6 bases; J trimming: 6 bases; junction bases outside the gene matches: 9. This TCR derives from an adult who received the AZD1222 COVID-19 vaccine. The genes are TRBV29-1 and TRBJ2-2; 8 nucleotides line up with TRBD2. The source material was peripheral blood, sampled 28 days after the second AZD1222 dose. DNA for the CDR3: TGCAGCGTCGCCCGGCGGGGGGAAGCCGGGGAGCTGTTTTTT. Translation gives CSVARRGEAGELFF.